Listed here are 28 T cell receptor beta chains from one sample, sequenced in a study of cytomegalovirus exposure and HLA in healthy donors. With 60 Vbeta and 13 Jbeta primers, the PCR was carried out. Assay: immunoSEQ multiplex PCR; the TCRdb copy retains only in-frame clones and omits some. The data show approximately 110,000 clones, about 74% seen once. Sequencing was carried out using PBMCs. The source of these receptors is a woman aged 45-59 years in good health and CMV-seropositive.

V and J are TRBV13 and TRBJ2-5; TRBD2 agrees at 8 bases. The assigned J gene may be wrong: the sequence end matches TRBJ2-7 better. CDR1 and CDR2 from the germline V gene are PRHDT and FYEKMQ (reference sequence). The CDR3 runs 16 residues. The chain's CDR3 is CASSFPGGAGANEQYF. The CDR3 DNA reads TGTGCCAGCAGCTTCCCGGGAGGGGCAGGGGCTAACGAGCAGTACTTC.

CDR3 coding DNA: TGTGCCAGTAGTATATCGCAGAATGGCAATCAGCCCCAGCATTTT. This sequence encodes CASSISQNGNQPQHF. V usage is TRBV19 and J usage is TRBJ1-5; no clear D. CDR1 and CDR2 from the germline V gene are LNHDA and SQIVND (reference sequence). The CDR3 covers 15 residues. Trimming stripped 2 bases from V and 2 bases from J, with 10 bases between. The full variable domain, its missing parts supplied by reference TRBV19 and TRBJ1-5, is DGGITQSPKYLFRKEGQNVTLSCEQNLNHDAMYWYRQDPGQGLRLIYYSQIVNDFQKGDIAEGYSVSREKKESFPLTVTSAQKNPTAFYLCASSISQNGNQPQHFGDGTRLSIL.

This clone came up a few times. The CDR3 loop is CASSQAVGELPYEQYF. Here the CDR3 DNA reads TGCGCCAGCAGCCAAGCCGTCGGTGAACTCCCCTACGAGCAGTACTTC. The chain couples TRBV4-3 to TRBJ2-7; D is unresolved. Trimming took off 1 base at V and 2 bases at J, with 15 bases between the two ends. There are 16 residues in the CDR3. Germline V lookup: CDR1 LGHNA, CDR2 YSLEER.

The CDR3 region has the DNA TGTGCCAGCAGCCCCTCCACAGCTCCATCCGAGCAGTACTTC. As protein: CASSPSTAPSEQYF. This chain connects TRBV11-2 to TRBJ2-5; D ambiguous. The DNA end is a closer match to TRBJ2-7, so the J assignment may be wrong. The germline gives CDR1 SGHAT, CDR2 FQNNGV. This CDR3 has 14 amino acids.

As for this clone: The junction and the germline gene differ at one end; a read error may be behind it. The V and J genes are TRBV7-9 and TRBJ1-4; TRBD1 matches 8 bases. This CDR3 spans 17 amino acids. Germline V gene sequence: CDR1 SEHNR, CDR2 FQNEAQ (reference sequence). The CDR3 reads CSSSLVNTRGLGEKLFF. Here the CDR3 DNA reads TGTTCCAGCAGCTTAGTTAATACCAGGGGGCTCGGTGAAAAACTGTTTTTT.

In the case of this clone: A read error may account for a junction end that differs from germline. The chain links TRBV15 to TRBJ2-7; D perhaps matches TRBD2 (7 bases). Germline values: CDR1 LNHNV, CDR2 YYDKDF (reference sequence). This CDR3 has 15 amino acids. CDR3 sequence reads: CVTSGRDTGRYEQYF. DNA for the CDR3: TGTGTCACCAGCGGCCGGGACACCGGGAGGTACGAGCAGTACTTC. Full variable domain (outside the CDR3, taken from reference TRBV15 and TRBJ2-7): DAMVIQNPRYQVTQFGKPVTLSCSQTLNHNVMYWYQQKSSQAPKLLFHYYDKDFNNEADTPDNFQSRRPNTSFCFLDIRSPGLGDTAMYLCVTSGRDTGRYEQYFGPGTRLTVT.

V usage is TRBV30 and J usage is TRBJ1-5, with unresolved D. Looked up from germline, CDR1 is GTSNPN and CDR2 is SVGIG (reference sequence). The CDR3 spans 12 residues. Trimming removed 4 bases from V and 9 bases from J, with 13 bases in between. The CDR3 sequence is CAWKKSARPQHF. The CDR3 coding sequence is TGTGCCTGGAAAAAAAGCGCTCGGCCCCAGCATTTT.

The rearrangement links TRBV25-1 to TRBJ2-2, with 10 bases that match TRBD1. The CDR3 has 15 amino acids. V shed 5 bases, J shed 3 bases, and the junction held 3 bases outside the gene matches. Germline CDR1 is MGHDK and CDR2 is SYGVNS. CDR3 DNA: TGTGCCAGCAGTTCCGGGACAGGGGACACCGGGGAGCTGTTTTTT. Translation gives CASSSGTGDTGELFF.

This clone has just a few counts. V gene TRBV4-1 combines with J gene TRBJ1-5; 8 nucleotides align to TRBD1. Germline V lookup: CDR1 MGHRA, CDR2 YSYEKL. The V gene end was trimmed by 0 bases and the J gene end by 4 bases; junction bases not matched to a gene: 2. The CDR3 runs 15 residues. CDR3 region: CASSQDHRGNQPQHF. The CDR3, as DNA: TGCGCCAGCAGCCAAGATCACAGGGGGAATCAGCCCCAGCATTTT.

The chain combines TRBV11-2 with TRBJ2-2; 7 bases agree with TRBD2. This CDR3 region has 17 residues. The germline gives CDR1 SGHAT, CDR2 FQNNGV. The V gene end was trimmed by 5 bases and the J gene end by 3 bases; junction bases not matched to a gene: 12. The CDR3 spells CASSPDGGRGDTGELFF. DNA of the CDR3: TGTGCCAGCAGCCCGGATGGTGGGAGGGGAGACACCGGGGAGCTGTTTTTT. Full variable domain (missing parts from reference TRBV11-2 and TRBJ2-2): EAGVAQSPRYKIIEKRQSVAFWCNPISGHATLYWYQQILGQGPKLLIQFQNNGVVDDSQLPKDRFSAERLKGVDSTLKIQPAKLEDSAVYLCASSPDGGRGDTGELFFGEGSRLTVL.

The chain carries TRBV28 and TRBJ1-1; 9 bases line up with TRBD1. Germline lookup yields CDR1 MDHEN and CDR2 SYDVKM. After removal of 7 bases from V and 1 base from J, the junction contained 10 bases not matched to a gene. CDR3 length: 16 amino acids. This chain's CDR3 is CASITTGGFSNTEAFF. The CDR3 DNA sequence: TGTGCCAGCATAACAACAGGGGGCTTCTCGAACACTGAAGCTTTCTTT. The full variable domain, its missing parts supplied by reference TRBV28 and TRBJ1-1, is DVKVTQSSRYLVKRTGEKVFLECVQDMDHENMFWYRQDPGLGLRLIYFSYDVKMKEKGDIPEGYSVSREKKERFSLILESASTNQTSMYLCASITTGGFSNTEAFFGQGTRLTVV.

This clone was seen only a few times. The gene calls are TRBV5-1 and TRBJ2-5; 7 positions match TRBD2. V trimming: 4 bases; J trimming: 4 bases; junction bases outside the gene matches: 7. The CDR3 contains 14 residues. Germline loops: CDR1 SGHRS, CDR2 YFSETQ. CDR3 DNA: TGCGCCAGCAGCCCGACTAGCAGTGGAGAGACCCAGTACTTC. It translates to CASSPTSSGETQYF. The full variable domain, rest sourced from reference TRBV5-1 and TRBJ2-5, is KAGVTQTPRYLIKTRGQQVTLSCSPISGHRSVSWYQQTPGQGLQFLFEYFSETQRNKGNFPGRFSGRQFSNSRSEMNVSTLELGDSALYLCASSPTSSGETQYFGPGTRLLVL.

The V call is TRBV15, the J call TRBJ1-1; D is unresolved. The V gene lost 0 bases and the J gene lost 3 bases, with 8 bases spanning the gap. The CDR3 consists of 14 residues. Germline lookup yields CDR1 LNHNV and CDR2 YYDKDF (reference sequence). The CDR3 sequence: CATSREGVYTEAFF. The CDR3 DNA is TGTGCCACCAGCAGAGAGGGAGTTTACACTGAAGCTTTCTTT.

This clone was detected a few times. This chain uses TRBV7-6 with TRBJ1-2, with a possible D match to TRBD1 (6 bases). There are 15 residues in the CDR3. Germline loops: CDR1 SGHVS, CDR2 FNYEAQ. Deletions cut 5 bases from V and 7 bases from J, with 20 bases between. CDR3 coding DNA: TGTGCCAGCAGCCGAGGGACATCGCCCCGACTTGGCTACACCTTC. It codes for CASSRGTSPRLGYTF.

V and J are TRBV7-6 and TRBJ2-3, with D possibly being TRBD1 (6 bases). Germline V gene sequence: CDR1 SGHVS, CDR2 FNYEAQ. This CDR3 comprises 14 residues. V gave up 5 bases and J gave up 6 bases, with 15 bases separating them. In nucleotides, the CDR3 is TGTGCCAGCAGCCCTACAGGGTCGGTGGATACGCAGTATTTT. Amino acids: CASSPTGSVDTQYF.

The gene calls are TRBV5-1 and TRBJ1-6, with a weak D call TRBD1 (5 bases). V was trimmed by 4 bases and J by 9 bases, leaving 14 bases between them. Germline V gene data show CDR1 as SGHRS and CDR2 as YFSETQ. This CDR3 region has 14 residues. The CDR3 region is CASSLGQGSSPLHF. In DNA form, the CDR3 reads TGCGCCAGCAGCCTCGGACAAGGATCTTCACCCCTCCACTTT.

This chain links TRBV27 with TRBJ2-5, with 9 positions matching TRBD1. Per germline, CDR1 MNHEY and CDR2 SMNVEV (reference sequence). The CDR3 sequence is 14 residues long. Trimming removed 5 bases from V and 5 bases from J; junction bases left unmatched: 6. CDR3 sequence reads: CASSPWTGDETQYF. The CDR3 DNA sequence: TGTGCCAGCAGTCCCTGGACAGGGGATGAGACCCAGTACTTC.

The rearrangement joins TRBV19 to TRBJ1-4, with D unresolved. The CDR3 covers 14 residues. V lost 0 bases, J lost 7 bases, and 9 bases lay in between. Germline loops: CDR1 LNHDA, CDR2 SQIVND (reference sequence). In DNA, the CDR3 is TGTGCCAGTAGTATAGAGGTGGAGACTGAAAAACTGTTTTTT. It is translated as CASSIEVETEKLFF.

Notes on this clone: The same CDR3 arises from other DNA sequences in this sample as well. The genes are TRBV11-2 and TRBJ2-7; no clear D. Germline CDR1 reads SGHAT; CDR2 reads FQNNGV. The CDR3 is 14 amino acids. Trimming took off 1 base at V and 0 bases at J, with 7 bases between the two ends. Written as DNA, the CDR3 is TGTGCCAGCAGCTTAGGATTCAGCTCCTACGAGCAGTACTTC. This translates into CASSLGFSSYEQYF.

The gene calls are TRBV11-2 and TRBJ1-5; D gene unclear. V shed 2 bases and J shed 4 bases, with 6 bases lying between them. The germline V gene has CDR1 SGHAT and CDR2 FQNNGV. This CDR3 is 13 amino acids long. CDR3 DNA sequence: TGTGCCAGCAGCTTATGGGAGAATCAGCCCCAGCATTTT. This sequence encodes CASSLWENQPQHF.

The chain employs TRBV11-1 and TRBJ1-1, with 10 positions matching TRBD1. The CDR3 length is 13 residues. Germline loops: CDR1 SGHAT, CDR2 FQDESV (reference sequence). After removal of 8 bases from V and 5 bases from J, the junction contained 5 bases not matched to a gene. The chain's CDR3 is CASGGQGLTEAFF. CDR3 in DNA: TGTGCCAGCGGGGGACAGGGGTTGACTGAAGCTTTCTTT.

V gene TRBV7-3 combines with J gene TRBJ2-1; 14 bases match TRBD2. In germline, CDR1 is SGHTA, CDR2 FQGTGA. The CDR3 is made up of 17 amino acids. J lost 6 bases, V lost 5 bases, and 9 bases had no gene match. The CDR3 sequence: CASSPRLAGGLGNEQFF. The CDR3 DNA sequence: TGTGCCAGCAGCCCCAGACTAGCGGGGGGGCTCGGCAATGAGCAGTTCTTC.

This chain connects TRBV2 to TRBJ1-3, with a weak D call TRBD1 (6 bases). Trimming stripped 4 bases from V and 0 bases from J, with 10 bases between. CDR1 is SNHLY and CDR2 is FYNNEI in the germline V gene. The CDR3 is made up of 15 amino acids. CDR3 amino acids: CASSGQVISGNTIYF. Written as DNA, the CDR3 is TGTGCCAGCAGTGGACAGGTTATCTCTGGAAACACCATATATTTT.

This sequence joins TRBV4-1 and TRBJ2-5; D is ambiguous. Germline CDR1 MGHRA, CDR2 YSYEKL. The germline V and J ends were trimmed by 3 bases and 1 base, with 6 bases remaining between them. This CDR3 has 13 amino acids. Here the CDR3 reads CASSQGSQETQYF. The CDR3 bases are TGCGCCAGCAGCCAGGGCAGCCAAGAGACCCAGTACTTC.

V and J are TRBV9 and TRBJ2-5, with 10 bases fitting TRBD2. V dropped 3 bases and J dropped 1; count of bases not matched to a gene: 9. CDR1 is SGDLS, CDR2 YYNGEE, per germline. This CDR3 spans 17 amino acids. DNA for the CDR3: TGTGCCAGCAGCGAGGGGGCTAGCGGGGGCCTCCAAGAGACCCAGTACTTC. Its translation: CASSEGASGGLQETQYF. Variable domain in full (rest from reference TRBV9 and TRBJ2-5): DSGVTQTPKHLITATGQRVTLRCSPRSGDLSVYWYQQSLDQGLQFLIQYYNGEERAKGNILERFSAQQFPDLHSELNLSSLELGDSALYFCASSEGASGGLQETQYFGPGTRLLVL.

The chain uses TRBV5-1 and TRBJ2-2; 9 bases fit TRBD2. The V segment lost 5 bases and the J segment 2 bases; nucleotides outside the gene matches: 7. The CDR3 extends over 16 amino acids. Germline V gene lookup returns CDR1 SGHRS and CDR2 YFSETQ. Here the CDR3 reads CASSWGLAPNTGELFF. The CDR3 DNA reads as TGCGCCAGCAGTTGGGGACTAGCACCCAACACCGGGGAGCTGTTTTTT.

Only a few counts were recorded for this clone. The V and J genes are TRBV29-1 and TRBJ2-1, with D possibly being TRBD2 (6 bases). V gave up 2 bases and J gave up 9 bases, with 20 bases separating them. The CDR3 length is 15 residues. The germline V gene encodes CDR1 SQVTM and CDR2 ANQGSEA. The CDR3 spells CSVEILWGDLAEQFF. The DNA of the CDR3 is TGCAGCGTTGAAATTCTCTGGGGGGACTTAGCTGAGCAGTTCTTC.

This chain uses TRBV10-3 with TRBJ2-4, with 8 nucleotides matching TRBD1. The trim removed 0 bases at V and 8 bases at J, leaving 9 bases unmatched. In germline, CDR1 is ENHRY, CDR2 SYGVKD. This CDR3 region has 16 residues. CDR3 loop: CAISESMAGGADIQYF. The CDR3, as DNA: TGTGCCATCAGTGAGTCGATGGCAGGGGGCGCCGACATTCAGTACTTC.